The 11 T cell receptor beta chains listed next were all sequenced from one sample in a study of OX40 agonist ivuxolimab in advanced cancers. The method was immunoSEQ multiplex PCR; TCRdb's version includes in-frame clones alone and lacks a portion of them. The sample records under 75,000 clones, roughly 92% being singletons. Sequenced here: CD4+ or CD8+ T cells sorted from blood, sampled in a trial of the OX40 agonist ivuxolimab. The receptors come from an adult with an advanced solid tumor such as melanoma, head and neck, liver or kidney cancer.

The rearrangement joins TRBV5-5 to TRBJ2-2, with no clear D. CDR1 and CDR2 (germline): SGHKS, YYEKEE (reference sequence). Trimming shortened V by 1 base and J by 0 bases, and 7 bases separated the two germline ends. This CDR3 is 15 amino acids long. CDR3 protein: CASSLYGPNTGELFF. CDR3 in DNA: TGTGCCAGCAGCTTGTATGGTCCGAACACCGGGGAGCTGTTTTTT.

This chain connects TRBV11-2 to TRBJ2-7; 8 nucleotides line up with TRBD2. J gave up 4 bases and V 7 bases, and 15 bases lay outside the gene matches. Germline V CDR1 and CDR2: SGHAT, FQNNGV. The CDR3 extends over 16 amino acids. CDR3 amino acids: CASTPSGGQGLYEQYF. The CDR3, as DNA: TGTGCCAGCACTCCATCGGGGGGGCAGGGTCTTTACGAGCAGTACTTC.

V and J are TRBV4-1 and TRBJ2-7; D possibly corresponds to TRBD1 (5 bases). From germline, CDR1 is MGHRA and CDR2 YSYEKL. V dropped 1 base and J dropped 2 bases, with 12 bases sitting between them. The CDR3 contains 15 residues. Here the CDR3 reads CASSQVLAGTYEQYF. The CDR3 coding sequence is TGCGCCAGCAGCCAAGTATTGGCAGGGACCTACGAGCAGTACTTC.

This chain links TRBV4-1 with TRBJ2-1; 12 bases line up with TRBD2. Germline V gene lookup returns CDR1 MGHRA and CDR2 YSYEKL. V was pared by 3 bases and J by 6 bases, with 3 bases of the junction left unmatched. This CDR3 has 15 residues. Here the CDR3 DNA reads TGCGCCAGCAGCCATTCTAGCGGGGGGGCCAATGAGCAGTTCTTC. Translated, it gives CASSHSSGGANEQFF.

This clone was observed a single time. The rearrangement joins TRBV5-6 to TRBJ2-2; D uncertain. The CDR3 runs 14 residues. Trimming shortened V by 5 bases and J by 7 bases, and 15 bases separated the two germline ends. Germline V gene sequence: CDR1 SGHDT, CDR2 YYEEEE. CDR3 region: CASRALDPFGELFF. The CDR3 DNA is TGTGCCAGCAGGGCCCTGGACCCCTTCGGGGAGCTGTTTTTT.

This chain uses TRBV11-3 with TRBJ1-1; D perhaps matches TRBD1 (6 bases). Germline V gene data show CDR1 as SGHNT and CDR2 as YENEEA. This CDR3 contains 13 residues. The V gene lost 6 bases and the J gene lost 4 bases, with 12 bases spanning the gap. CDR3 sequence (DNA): TGTGCCAGCAGTATTACAGGGAGCACTGAAGCTTTCTTT. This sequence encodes CASSITGSTEAFF.

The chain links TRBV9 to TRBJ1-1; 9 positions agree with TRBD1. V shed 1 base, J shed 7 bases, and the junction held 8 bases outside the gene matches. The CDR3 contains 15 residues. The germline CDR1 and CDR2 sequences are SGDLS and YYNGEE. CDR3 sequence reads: CASSVNGQGRDEAFF. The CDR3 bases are TGTGCCAGCAGCGTAAACGGACAGGGGAGGGATGAAGCTTTCTTT.

Written as DNA, the CDR3 is TGTGCCAGCAGCCCATCGACAGGAAACACTGAAGCTTTCTTT. Translated, it gives CASSPSTGNTEAFF. The chain recombines TRBV7-9 with TRBJ1-1, with D tentatively TRBD1 (6 bases). Trimming stripped 5 bases from V and 2 bases from J, with 12 bases between. The CDR3 is made up of 14 amino acids. The germline V gene encodes CDR1 SEHNR and CDR2 FQNEAQ (reference sequence).

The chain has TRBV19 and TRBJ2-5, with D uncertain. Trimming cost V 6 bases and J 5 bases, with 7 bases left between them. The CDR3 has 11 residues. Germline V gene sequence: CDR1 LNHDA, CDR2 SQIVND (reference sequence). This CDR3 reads CASRVGETQYF. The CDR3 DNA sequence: TGTGCCAGTAGGGTCGGGGAGACCCAGTACTTC. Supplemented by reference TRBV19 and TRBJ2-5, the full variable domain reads DGGITQSPKYLFRKEGQNVTLSCEQNLNHDAMYWYRQDPGQGLRLIYYSQIVNDFQKGDIAEGYSVSREKKESFPLTVTSAQKNPTAFYLCASRVGETQYFGPGTRLLVL.

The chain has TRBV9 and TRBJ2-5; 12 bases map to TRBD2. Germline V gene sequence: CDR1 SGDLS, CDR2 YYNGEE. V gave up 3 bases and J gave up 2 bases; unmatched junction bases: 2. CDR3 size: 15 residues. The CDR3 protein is CASSASGGEQETQYF. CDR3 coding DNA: TGTGCCAGCAGCGCTAGCGGGGGGGAACAAGAGACCCAGTACTTC.

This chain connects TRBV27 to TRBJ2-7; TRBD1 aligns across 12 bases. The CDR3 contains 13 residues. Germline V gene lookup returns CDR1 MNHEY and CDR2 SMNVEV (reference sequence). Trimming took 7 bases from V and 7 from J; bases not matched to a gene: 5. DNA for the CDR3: TGTGCCAGCATGGGGACAGGGGGCGCGGAGCAGTACTTC. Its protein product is CASMGTGGAEQYF.